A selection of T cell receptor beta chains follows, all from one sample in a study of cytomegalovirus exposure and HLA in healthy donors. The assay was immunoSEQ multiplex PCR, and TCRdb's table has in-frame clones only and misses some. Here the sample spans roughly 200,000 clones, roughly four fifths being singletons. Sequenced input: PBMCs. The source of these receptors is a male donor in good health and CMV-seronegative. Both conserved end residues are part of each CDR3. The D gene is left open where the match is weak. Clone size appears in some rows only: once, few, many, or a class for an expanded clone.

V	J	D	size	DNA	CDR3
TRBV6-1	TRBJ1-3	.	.	TGTGCCAGCAGTGAAGCTTCGAGCAGGGTTAGCTCTGGAAACACCATATATTTT	CASSEASSRVSSGNTIYF
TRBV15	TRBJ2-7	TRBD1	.	TGTGCCACCAGCAGAGAAACAGGGGATCACGAGCAGTACTTC	CATSRETGDHEQYF
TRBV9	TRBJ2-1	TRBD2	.	TGTGCCAGCAGCGTGTCTATCTTAGCGGGAGCAGTCGGTGATGAGCAGTTCTTC	CASSVSILAGAVGDEQFF
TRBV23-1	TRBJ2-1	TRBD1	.	TGCGCCAGCAGTCTCCAACCGGGGACAGGGATATCCTACAATGAGCAGTTCTTC	CASSLQPGTGISYNEQFF
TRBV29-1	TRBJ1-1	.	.	TGCAGCGTTGAAGATCGAGGGGGTAACACTGAAGCTTTCTTT	CSVEDRGGNTEAFF
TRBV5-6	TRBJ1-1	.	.	TGTGCCAGCAGCCCAATCCCAAGTCAGACAGGAGAAGCTTTCTTT	CASSPIPSQTGEAFF
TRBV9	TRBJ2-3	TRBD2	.	TGTGCCAGCAGCGAACTAGCGGGAGGTATGGATACGCAGTATTTT	CASSELAGGMDTQYF
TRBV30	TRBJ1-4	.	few	TGTGCCTGGAGCGGGGGAGTTAATGAAAAACTGTTTTTT	CAWSGGVNEKLFF
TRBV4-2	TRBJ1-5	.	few	TGTGCCAGCAGCCAAGATACAGGGCAGAAGAATCAGCCCCAGCATTTT	CASSQDTGQKNQPQHF
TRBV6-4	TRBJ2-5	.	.	TGTGCCAGCAGTGAGTATGCGGAGGAGACCCAGTACTTC	CASSEYAEETQYF
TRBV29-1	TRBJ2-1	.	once	TGCAGCGTCCTCCGGTATGAGCAGTTCTTC	CSVLRYEQFF
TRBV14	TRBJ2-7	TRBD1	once	TGTGCCAGCAGCCAAGGGGACAGGCGCTCCTACGAGCAGTACTTC	CASSQGDRRSYEQYF
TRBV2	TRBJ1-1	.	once	TGTGCCAGCAGTGGAGCTGTGGTAGGAGACCTTGAAGCTTTCTTT	CASSGAVVGDLEAFF
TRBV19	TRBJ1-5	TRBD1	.	TGTGCCAGTAGTATCGGGACAGTTAGCAATCAGCCCCAGCATTTT	CASSIGTVSNQPQHF
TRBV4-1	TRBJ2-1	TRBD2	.	TGCGCCAGCAGCCAAGAACGGGGGGTCTCCTACAATGAGCAGTTCTTC	CASSQERGVSYNEQFF
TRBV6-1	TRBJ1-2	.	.	TGTGCCAGCATGCGGGGCCCCGCGGGCGGCTATGGCTACACCTTC	CASMRGPAGGYGYTF
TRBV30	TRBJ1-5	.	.	TGTGCCTGGAGTGCCCAGGGTCCTCAGCCCCAGCATTTT	CAWSAQGPQPQHF
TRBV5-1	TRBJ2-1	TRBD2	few	TGCGCCAGCAGACCGGGACTAGCGGACAATGAGCAGTTCTTC	CASRPGLADNEQFF
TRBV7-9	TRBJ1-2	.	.	TGTGCCAGCAGCTTAGGGGCAGGGATTAACTATGGCTACACCTTC	CASSLGAGINYGYTF
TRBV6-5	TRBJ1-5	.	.	TGTGCCAGCAGTCGATCAGGGACTGGCAATCAGCCCCAGCATTTT	CASSRSGTGNQPQHF
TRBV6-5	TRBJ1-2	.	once	TGTGCCAGCAGTTACATTGCAGGGAACTATGGCTACACCTTC	CASSYIAGNYGYTF
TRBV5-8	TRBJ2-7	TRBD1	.	TGTGCCAGCAGCTATCCTGGGACAGGGTACTACGAGCAGTACTTC	CASSYPGTGYYEQYF
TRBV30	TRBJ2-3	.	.	TGTGCCTGGAGTGTACACGCAGATACGCAGTATTTT	CAWSVHADTQYF
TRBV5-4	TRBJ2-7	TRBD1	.	TGTGCCAGCAGTTGGGGACAGGGGAAAGGGGAGCAGTACTTC	CASSWGQGKGEQYF
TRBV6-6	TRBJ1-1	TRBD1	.	TGTGCCAGCACCCGGACAGGGAGAAACACTGAAGCTTTCTTT	CASTRTGRNTEAFF
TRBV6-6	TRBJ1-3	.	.	TGTGCCAGCATAACTTCCTCTGGAAACACCATATATTTT	CASITSSGNTIYF
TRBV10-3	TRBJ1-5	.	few	TGTGCCATCAGTGAGAGGCAGGGTGGCAATAGCAATCAGCCCCAGCATTTT	CAISERQGGNSNQPQHF
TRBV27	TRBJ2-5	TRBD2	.	TGTGCCAGCAGTTACGCCCCGGGGGGGGAGACCCAGTACTTC	CASSYAPGGETQYF
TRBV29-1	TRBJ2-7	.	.	TGCAGCGTCACTTACCTCTCCTACGAGCAGTACTTC	CSVTYLSYEQYF
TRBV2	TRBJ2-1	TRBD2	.	TGTGCCAGCAGCGCGGGGGGTTCTAGTAATGAGCAGTTCTTC	CASSAGGSSNEQFF
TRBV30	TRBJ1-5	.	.	TGTGCCTGGAGTGTTGGAGGGGTTCAGCCCCAGCATTTT	CAWSVGGVQPQHF
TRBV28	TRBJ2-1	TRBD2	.	TGTGCCAGCAGTTTAAGTCCTAGCGGGTCCTACAATGAGCAGTTCTTC	CASSLSPSGSYNEQFF
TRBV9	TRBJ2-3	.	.	TGTGCCAGCAGCGTAGCCACCCGGACAGATACGCAGTATTTT	CASSVATRTDTQYF
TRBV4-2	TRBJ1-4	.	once	TGTGCCAGCAGCCAAGACCCTAGGGGTGAAAAACTGTTTTTT	CASSQDPRGEKLFF
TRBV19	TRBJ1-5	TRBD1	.	TGTGCCAGTACCGCAGGGGGACAGGGGTTCTATCAGCCCCAGCATTTT	CASTAGGQGFYQPQHF
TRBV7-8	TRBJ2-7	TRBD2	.	TGTGCCAGCAGCAGACTAGCGGGGGACCTAAAAGGGGAGCAGTACTTC	CASSRLAGDLKGEQYF
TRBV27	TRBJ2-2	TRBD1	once	TGTGCCAGCAGTTTAGTTACAGGGGGAAACACCGGGGAGCTGTTTTTT	CASSLVTGGNTGELFF
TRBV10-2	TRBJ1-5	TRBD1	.	TGCGCCAGCAGTACCGGACAGGTTTATATGACCCAGCATTTT	CASSTGQVYMTQHF
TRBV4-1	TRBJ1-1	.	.	TGCGCCAGCAGCTGGTTAAACGAGGGTTACACTGAAGCTTTCTTT	CASSWLNEGYTEAFF
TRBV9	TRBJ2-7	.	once	TGTGCCAGCAGCGGGTCCTACGAGCAGTACTTC	CASSGSYEQYF
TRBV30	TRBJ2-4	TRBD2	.	TGTGCCTGGAGTGTGGGTCTAGCGGAAAACATTCAGTACTTC	CAWSVGLAENIQYF
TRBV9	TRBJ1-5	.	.	TGTGCCAGCAGCGTAGCTGCGGGTAATCAGCCTCAGCATTTT	CASSVAAGNQPQHF
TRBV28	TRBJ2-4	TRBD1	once	TGTGCCAGCACCGGGACAGGGGGCCCCAAAAACATTCAGTACTTC	CASTGTGGPKNIQYF
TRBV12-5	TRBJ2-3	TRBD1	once	TGTGCTAGTGGTTTGCAACAGGGGGGAACAGATACGCAGTATTTT	CASGLQQGGTDTQYF
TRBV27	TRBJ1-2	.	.	TGTGCCAGCAGTTTCGGGGGTGACTATGGCTACACCTTC	CASSFGGDYGYTF
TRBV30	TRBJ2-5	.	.	TGTGCCTGGAGTGTACTTAGTGAGACCCAGTACTTC	CAWSVLSETQYF
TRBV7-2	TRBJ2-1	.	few	TGTGCCAGCAGCTTAGGCCACGGGGGACCCCAGTTCTTC	CASSLGHGGPQFF
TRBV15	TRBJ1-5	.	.	TGTGCCACCAGCAGAGATACAGTGACCCTGGGCAGCAATCAGCCCCAGCATTTT	CATSRDTVTLGSNQPQHF
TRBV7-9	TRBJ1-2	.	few	TGTTCCAGCAGCTCTATCGGGGGGCAGGAGAAAAACTATGGCTACACCTTC	CSSSSIGGQEKNYGYTF
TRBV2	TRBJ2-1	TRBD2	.	TGTGCCGGTTCTAGCGGGATCCCCTACAATGAGCAGTTCTTC	CAGSSGIPYNEQFF
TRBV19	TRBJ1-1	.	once	TGTGCCAGTAGCCGCACCTATACGACAGCTGAAGCTTTCTTT	CASSRTYTTAEAFF
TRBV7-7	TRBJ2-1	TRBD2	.	TGTGCCAGCAGCTTAGCACTAGCGGGATACAATGAGCAGTTCTTC	CASSLALAGYNEQFF
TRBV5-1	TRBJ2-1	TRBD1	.	TGCGCCAGCAGCTATGGGACAGGGAGTAATAATGAGCAGTTCTTC	CASSYGTGSNNEQFF